The 4 T cell receptor beta chains presented below share a single source sample, sequenced in a study of blood T cell repertoires in COVID-19. Assay: immunoSEQ multiplex PCR; the TCRdb copy retains only in-frame clones and omits some. The profile shows 180,000 or so clones, about 90% of them singletons. The sequencing input was peripheral blood. The source is a man between 40 and 49 years old with active or convalescent COVID-19.

The chain employs TRBV19 and TRBJ1-2; 8 nucleotides align to TRBD1. CDR3 length: 18 residues. Trimming removed 9 bases from V and 3 bases from J; junction bases left unmatched: 21. Germline lookup yields CDR1 LNHDA and CDR2 SQIVND (reference sequence). The CDR3 spells CASRVWGQAPGGDYGYTF. As DNA, the CDR3 is TGTGCCAGCCGAGTTTGGGGACAGGCCCCCGGTGGAGACTATGGCTACACCTTC.

The chain couples TRBV7-8 to TRBJ1-5; D perhaps matches TRBD1 (6 bases). V lost 1 base, J lost 5 bases, and 18 bases lay in between. The CDR3 runs to 17 residues. The germline V gene encodes CDR1 SGHVS and CDR2 FQNEAQ. The CDR3 loop is CASSLELTGKIDQPQHF. For the CDR3, the DNA is TGTGCCAGCAGCTTAGAACTAACAGGGAAAATAGATCAGCCCCAGCATTTT.

The genes are TRBV6-4 and TRBJ2-3; TRBD2 matches at 8 bases. The CDR3 contains 14 residues. Germline V gene lookup returns CDR1 MRHNA and CDR2 SNTAGT. Trimming cost V 2 bases and J 4 bases; bases outside gene matches: 2. CDR3 nucleotide sequence: TGTGCCAGCAGTGACAACGGGGGGGCAGATACGCAGTATTTT. As protein: CASSDNGGADTQYF.

The J gene is TRBJ2-7, the V gene TRBV27; perhaps TRBD1 as D (5 bases). This CDR3 is built from 16 residues. Trimming removed 6 bases from V and 0 bases from J, with 18 bases in between. The germline CDR1 and CDR2 sequences are MNHEY and SMNVEV (reference sequence). In nucleotides, the CDR3 is TGTGCCAGCAGAGGGGTGCCCCTGGCCTTCTCCTACGAGCAGTACTTC. The encoded protein is CASRGVPLAFSYEQYF.